This T cell receptor (beta chain) was sequenced for a study of cytomegalovirus exposure and HLA in healthy donors. Study in general: From donors who were HLA-typed, an early data release held 70 million to 90 million unique TCRs. Findings of the study overall: A classifier reportedly called cytomegalovirus status with high sensitivity and specificity. Later on, a genetic analysis was performed. It linked a missense variant in DCLRE1C with V- and J-gene trimming of TCR beta. Analysis was performed later, and it showed HLA-associated TCR beta chains to be more clonally expanded than equally common others.

The PCR used 60 Vbeta and 13 Jbeta primers. Sequencing used immunoSEQ multiplex PCR; TCRdb keeps in-frame clones, though not all of them. The sample lists about 170,000 clones; about 75% were seen once. V dropped 3 bases and J dropped 6; count of bases not matched to a gene: 6. Looked up from germline, CDR1 is SGDLS and CDR2 is YYNGEE. The CDR3 length is 15 residues. Concerning this clone: Its antigen remains unidentified.

Sample: PBMCs. This TCR was recovered from a female donor in good health and CMV-seronegative. The chain carries TRBV9 and TRBJ2-5; 12 bases agree with TRBD2. The DNA for the CDR3 is TGTGCCAGCAGCGCGCCGACTAGCGGGAGAAAGACCCAGTACTTC. Protein product: CASSAPTSGRKTQYF.